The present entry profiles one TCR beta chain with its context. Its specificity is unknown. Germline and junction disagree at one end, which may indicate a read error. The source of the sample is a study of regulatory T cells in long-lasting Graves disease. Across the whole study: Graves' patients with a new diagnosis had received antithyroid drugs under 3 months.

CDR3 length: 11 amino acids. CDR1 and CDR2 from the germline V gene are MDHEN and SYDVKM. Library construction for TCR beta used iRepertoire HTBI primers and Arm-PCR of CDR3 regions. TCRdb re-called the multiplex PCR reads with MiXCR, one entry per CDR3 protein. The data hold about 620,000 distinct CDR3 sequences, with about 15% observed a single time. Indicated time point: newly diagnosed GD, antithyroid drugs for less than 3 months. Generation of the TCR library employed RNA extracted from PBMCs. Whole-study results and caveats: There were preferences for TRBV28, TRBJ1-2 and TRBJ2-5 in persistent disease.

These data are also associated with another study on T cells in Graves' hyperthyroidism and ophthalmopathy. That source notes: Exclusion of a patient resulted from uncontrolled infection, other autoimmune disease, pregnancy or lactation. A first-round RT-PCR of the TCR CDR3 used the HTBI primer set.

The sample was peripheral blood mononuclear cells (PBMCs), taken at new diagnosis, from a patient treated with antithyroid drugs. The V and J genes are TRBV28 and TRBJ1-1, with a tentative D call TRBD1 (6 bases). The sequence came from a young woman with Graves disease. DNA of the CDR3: TGTGCCAGCAGTGGGGGCCCCCGGGACTACTTT. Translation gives CASSGGPRDYF.